This record concerns one T cell receptor (beta chain) sequence. This sample was taken from a study of blood T cell repertoires in COVID-19. Whole-study context: Donors in the United States, Italy and Spain gave samples during acute or convalescent COVID-19. PBMCs, B-cell-depleted T cells, or T cells were the source of the cDNA or gDNA that made up the material.

As processed by the authors: Amplification of reference gene primers was used by the study to estimate nucleated cell counts. Profiled with immunoSEQ multiplex PCR; TCRdb holds only in-frame clones, not every one. Clone size and the V and J calls come from that table; the DNA yielded D and trimming. The table lists 55,000 to 75,000 clones, roughly 77% of them singletons. CDR3 length: 13 amino acids. CDR1 is LGHDT, CDR2 YNNKEL, per germline (reference sequence). The V gene lost 3 bases and the J gene lost 5 bases, with 8 bases spanning the gap. The genes are TRBV3-1 (or the pseudogene TRBV3-2) and TRBJ2-1; D possibly corresponds to TRBD2 (6 bases). This TCR was recovered from a woman in her seventies with acute or convalescent COVID-19. Material: peripheral blood. The CDR3 is CASSHWGDNEQFF. The CDR3 bases are TGTGCCAGCAGCCACTGGGGGGACAATGAGCAGTTCTTC.